The 8 T cell receptor beta chains below all came from one sample that was sequenced in a study of T-cell reconstitution after alpha-beta-depleted transplantation in children. A library of TCRbeta sequences, prepared with unique molecular identifiers, was generated. TCRdb recomputed calls from the PCR reads with MiXCR, one row per CDR3 protein. The sample includes approximately 520,000 distinct CDR3 sequences, roughly 11% of them seen just once. The sample was PBMCs, mostly from graft donor cells, taken 180 days after TCRalphabeta/CD19-depleted stem cell transplant. The source is a female patient between 2 and 15 years old who had a stem cell transplant for aplastic anemia, so the T cells may come from the graft donor.

V usage is TRBV29-1 and J usage is TRBJ2-6; 12 bases are shared with TRBD1. The V segment lost 4 bases and the J segment 2 bases; nucleotides outside the gene matches: 3. This CDR3 region has 16 residues. Per germline, CDR1 SQVTM and CDR2 ANQGSEA. The CDR3 spells CSVGGTGGAGANVLTF. CDR3 DNA: TGCAGCGTTGGGGGGACAGGGGGCGCTGGGGCCAACGTCCTGACTTTC.

This clonotype has just a few counts. DNA for the CDR3: TGTGCCAGCAGCTTAATGGACGGAACGAGCTCCTACGAGCAGTACGTC. Encoded protein: CASSLMDGTSSYEQYV. The V and J genes are TRBV13 and TRBJ2-7; D remains ambiguous. V shed 2 bases and J shed 0 bases, with 14 bases lying between them. Germline V gene data show CDR1 as PRHDT and CDR2 as FYEKMQ (reference sequence). The CDR3 is 16 residues long.

This clonotype was recorded many times. The chain links TRBV5-1 to TRBJ2-1; TRBD2 agrees at 14 bases. The CDR3 totals 15 residues. Germline V gives CDR1 SGHRS, CDR2 YFSETQ. V lost 4 bases and J lost 8; bases outside the gene matches: 5. In DNA form, the CDR3 reads TGCGCCAGCAGCCAGGGACTAGCGGGAGTTGATGAGCAGTTCTTC. Translated, it gives CASSQGLAGVDEQFF.

The genes are TRBV5-1 and TRBJ2-7, with 9 bases identical to TRBD2. CDR1 SGHRS and CDR2 YFSETQ come from the germline V gene. Losses at the gene ends were 5 bases for V and 3 bases for J; bases not matched to a gene: 9. The CDR3 length is 15 residues. CDR3 nucleotide sequence: TGCGCCAGCAGTTTTGGATCTAGCGGGAACTACGAGCAGTACTTC. This sequence encodes CASSFGSSGNYEQYF.

This clonotype was picked up a small number of times. J is TRBJ2-7 and V is TRBV20-1, with a tentative D call TRBD2 (6 bases). Trimming removed 3 bases from V and 6 bases from J, with 18 bases in between. Germline CDR1 DFQATT, CDR2 SNEGSKA (reference sequence). The CDR3 is 14 amino acids. For the CDR3, the DNA is TGCAGTGCTAGTTTTGCTGGGAGGAGGCCCGAGCAGTACTTC. Translating it yields CSASFAGRRPEQYF.

V and J are TRBV11-2 and TRBJ2-3, with 7 bases fitting TRBD2. V dropped 6 bases and J dropped 6; count of bases not matched to a gene: 12. CDR3 size: 15 residues. Germline V gene data show CDR1 as SGHAT and CDR2 as FQNNGV. The CDR3: CASSTRGRERDTQYF. The CDR3 region has the DNA TGTGCCAGCAGTACGCGTGGGCGGGAGCGGGATACGCAGTATTTT.

This clonotype showed up just a few times. The genes are TRBV12-3 or TRBV12-4 and TRBJ1-1; 8 bases are a match to TRBD1. J gave up 1 base and V 2 bases, and 3 bases lay outside the gene matches. This CDR3 is 15 amino acids long. The CDR3 coding sequence is TGTGCCAGCAGTTTACACAGGGGGAGGAACACTGAAGCTTTCTTT. It translates to CASSLHRGRNTEAFF.

The rearrangement uses TRBV15 and TRBJ2-1, with 8 bases lining up with TRBD2. V shed 3 bases and J 7 bases; nucleotides not matched to a gene: 11. The CDR3 has 16 residues. Per the germline V gene, CDR1 is LNHNV and CDR2 is YYDKDF (reference sequence). This chain's CDR3 is CATSSPGTSSWNEQFF. The CDR3 nucleotides are TGTGCCACCAGCAGCCCCGGGACTAGTTCCTGGAATGAGCAGTTCTTC.